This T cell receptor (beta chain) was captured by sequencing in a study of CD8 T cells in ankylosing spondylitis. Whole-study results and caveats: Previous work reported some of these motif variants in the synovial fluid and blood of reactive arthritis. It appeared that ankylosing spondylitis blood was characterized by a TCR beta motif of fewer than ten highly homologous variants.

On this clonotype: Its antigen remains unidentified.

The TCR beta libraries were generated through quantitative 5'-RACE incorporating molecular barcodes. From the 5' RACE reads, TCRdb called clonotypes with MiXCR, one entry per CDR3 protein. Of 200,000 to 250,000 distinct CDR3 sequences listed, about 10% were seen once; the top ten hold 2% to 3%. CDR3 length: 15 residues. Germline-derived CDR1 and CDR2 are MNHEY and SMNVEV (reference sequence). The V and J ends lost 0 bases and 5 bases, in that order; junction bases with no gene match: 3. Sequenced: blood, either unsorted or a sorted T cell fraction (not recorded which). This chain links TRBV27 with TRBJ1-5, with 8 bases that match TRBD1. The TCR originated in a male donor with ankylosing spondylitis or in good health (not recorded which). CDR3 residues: CASSLSQQGDQPQHF. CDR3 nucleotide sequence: TGTGCCAGCAGTTTATCTCAACAGGGGGATCAGCCCCAGCATTTT.